The entry below gives a single T cell receptor (beta chain) sequence along with its context. The sample comes from a study of identical twins. TCRdb fed the 5' RACE reads into MiXCR, producing one record per CDR3 protein. In the table there are over 600,000 distinct CDR3 sequences, over 20% of which are singletons. The CDR3 totals 14 residues. Trimming took 5 bases from V and 4 from J, leaving 15 bases between them. The germline V gene encodes CDR1 DFQATT and CDR2 SNEGSKA (reference sequence). The same sample was also used in a study of T cells expressing NK-cell markers.

The chain links TRBV20-1 to TRBJ2-1; D could derive from TRBD1 or TRBD2 (5 bases each). Source material: PBMCs. This TCR was recovered from a young woman in good health. CDR3 DNA sequence: TGCAGTGCTGGGACGGGTCCTGGGTACAATGAGCAGTTCTTC. Translation: CSAGTGPGYNEQFF.